The sequence of this TCR beta chain was determined in a study of PD-1 blockade in classical Hodgkin lymphoma. Whole-study results and caveats: Baseline TCR diversity was reportedly lower in newly diagnosed patients than in healthy donors. It was reported as lower still in relapsed/refractory patients.

The CDR3 length is 14 residues. The V segment lost 6 bases and the J segment 3 bases; nucleotides outside the gene matches: 4. CDR1 is SGHVS, CDR2 FNYEAQ, per germline. Patients all relapsed after autologous stem cell transplantation, and there was variation in brentuximab vedotin exposure. Repertoires were generated with immunoSEQ multiplex PCR, while TCRdb's copy carries only in-frame clones and drops some. The sample includes about 58,000 clones, approximately 90% of them seen just once. In the case of this clone: The antigen remains undetermined.

The chain is built from TRBV7-6 and TRBJ2-2; 7 bases match TRBD1. Sequenced material: peripheral blood mononuclear cells (PBMCs), taken before the second cycle of nivolumab. The receptor's source is a human donor with classical Hodgkin lymphoma. This chain's CDR3 is CASRVQGDTGELFF. CDR3 in DNA: TGTGCCAGCAGGGTTCAGGGGGACACCGGGGAGCTGTTTTTT. The whole variable domain, remainder taken from reference TRBV7-6 and TRBJ2-2, is GAGVSQSPRYKVTKRGQDVALRCDPISGHVSLYWYRQALGQGPEFLTYFNYEAQQDKSGLPNDRFSAERPEGSISTLTIQRTEQRDSAMYRCASRVQGDTGELFFGEGSRLTVL.